The rows below give T cell receptor beta chains drawn from one sample of a study of blood T cell repertoires in COVID-19. TCRdb keeps only in-frame clones here, not all; method: immunoSEQ multiplex PCR. The sample has roughly 88,000 clones; approximately 90% are singletons. Material: peripheral blood. These receptor sequences come from a woman aged 45-65 years in a cohort sampled during active COVID-19. Each CDR3 is given without its conserved first and last residue. D genes are given only for firm matches.

len	d_gene	j_gene	v_gene	CDR3aa
12	TRBD2	TRBJ2-3	TRBV3-1/TRBV3-2	ASSPGLAGAEGY
12	.	TRBJ2-7	TRBV5-4	ASSLAGNSYEQY
10	.	TRBJ1-2	TRBV12-3/TRBV12-4	ASSSRAAGYT
9	.	TRBJ2-5	TRBV24-1	ATSDREAQY
13	.	TRBJ1-2	TRBV18	ASSPQTGYGDGYT
12	TRBD1	TRBJ2-1	TRBV10-3	AISEGTGFDEQF
11	.	TRBJ1-2	TRBV12-3/TRBV12-4	ASSYQASSGYT
11	.	TRBJ1-2	TRBV12-3/TRBV12-4	ASSLRQDYGYT
12	TRBD1	TRBJ1-1	TRBV19	ASSSDRSNTEAF
14	TRBD2	TRBJ2-3	TRBV9	ASSPRELAGADTQY
13	.	TRBJ2-2	TRBV6-5	ASSPEGTLTGELF
14	TRBD2	TRBJ2-7	TRBV4-2	ASSPDLAGGPYEQY
10	.	TRBJ2-7	TRBV11-2	ASSLVPTVQY
11	TRBD1	TRBJ1-2	TRBV11-2	ASSFAGGYGYT
12	.	TRBJ2-7	TRBV11-3	ASSLYRLAHEQY
12	TRBD1	TRBJ1-4	TRBV28	ASSRRGSEEKLF
15	TRBD1	TRBJ2-7	TRBV5-1	ASSLAYWSGGAYEQY
11	.	TRBJ1-1	TRBV19	ASRVERLTEAF
13	.	TRBJ1-1	TRBV10-3	AIRISIVRGTEAF
12	TRBD1	TRBJ2-5	TRBV27	ASSWTGGGKTQY
11	.	TRBJ2-1	TRBV7-9	ASSNAGANEQF
12	.	TRBJ2-3	TRBV25-1	ASSEYRGTDTQY
15	TRBD1	TRBJ1-6	TRBV7-9	AREGGYRDRGKSPLH
16	TRBD2	TRBJ2-1	TRBV19	ASSKGPSPAGVRNEQF
13	.	TRBJ1-2	TRBV4-2	ASSQEYLSTGGYT
15	.	TRBJ2-7	TRBV10-1	ASSEGLGGQSLYEQY
13	TRBD1	TRBJ1-6	TRBV7-9	ASSFGQGEASPLH
14	TRBD1	TRBJ2-7	TRBV27	ASSISAGTGPYEQY
9	TRBD1	TRBJ2-7	TRBV5-6	ASSLQGAQY
11	.	TRBJ1-1	TRBV4-1	ASSREAGTEAF
14	.	TRBJ2-5	TRBV10-3	AIRPGTWFGLETQY
13	TRBD2	TRBJ2-1	TRBV7-6	ASMLASGGNNEQF
12	TRBD2	TRBJ2-3	TRBV6-6	ASLKRGGTDTQY
10	.	TRBJ1-5	TRBV15	AAAAVGQPQH
12	TRBD2	TRBJ2-1	TRBV4-2	ASSQGLADNEQF